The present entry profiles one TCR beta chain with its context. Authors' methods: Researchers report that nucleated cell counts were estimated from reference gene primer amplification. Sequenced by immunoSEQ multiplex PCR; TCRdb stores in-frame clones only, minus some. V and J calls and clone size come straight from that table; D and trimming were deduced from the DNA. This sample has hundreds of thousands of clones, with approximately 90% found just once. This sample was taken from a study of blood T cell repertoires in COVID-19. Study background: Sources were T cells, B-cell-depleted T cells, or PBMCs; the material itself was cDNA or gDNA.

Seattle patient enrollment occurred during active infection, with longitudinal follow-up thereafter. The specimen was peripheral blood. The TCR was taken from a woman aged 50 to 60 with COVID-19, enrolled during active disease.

The CDR3 DNA reads TGTGCCAGCAGTTTTCTTGTCGGGGGGGGTACGCAGTATTTT. It encodes CASSFLVGGGTQYF. The V and J genes are TRBV28 and TRBJ2-3; 8 bases are shared with TRBD2. This CDR3 has 14 amino acids. The ends lost 3 bases at V and 8 bases at J; junction bases unmatched: 7. CDR1 and CDR2 (germline): MDHEN, SYDVKM.